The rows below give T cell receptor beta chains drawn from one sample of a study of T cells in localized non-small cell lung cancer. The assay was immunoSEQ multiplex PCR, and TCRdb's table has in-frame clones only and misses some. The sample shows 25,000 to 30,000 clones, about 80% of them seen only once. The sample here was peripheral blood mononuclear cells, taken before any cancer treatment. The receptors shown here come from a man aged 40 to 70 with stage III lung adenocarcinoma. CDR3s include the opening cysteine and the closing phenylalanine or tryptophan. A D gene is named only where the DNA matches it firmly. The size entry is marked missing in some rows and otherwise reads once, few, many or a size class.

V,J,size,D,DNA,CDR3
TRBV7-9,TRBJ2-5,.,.,TGTGCCAGCAGCTTAATCCTGACCCAAGAGACCCAGTACTTC,CASSLILTQETQYF
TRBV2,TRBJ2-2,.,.,TGTGCCAGCAGAGGGTCTAGCACCGGGGAGCTGTTTTTT,CASRGSSTGELFF
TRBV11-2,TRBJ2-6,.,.,TGTGCCAGCAGCTACGGGCACTCTGGGGCCAACGTCCTGACTTTC,CASSYGHSGANVLTF
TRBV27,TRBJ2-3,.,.,TGTGCCAGCGGGAGAGTTACGCAGTATTTT,CASGRVTQYF
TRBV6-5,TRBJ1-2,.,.,TGTGCCAGCAGTTACTCGAGACACTACTATGGCTACACCTTC,CASSYSRHYYGYTF
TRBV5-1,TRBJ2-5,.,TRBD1,TGCGCCAGCAGGCAGGACAGGGAAGAGACCCAGTACTTC,CASRQDREETQYF
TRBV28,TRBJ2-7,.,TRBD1,TGTGCCAGCAGTTCACCACAGGGGGCCCCCTACGAGCAGTACTTC,CASSSPQGAPYEQYF
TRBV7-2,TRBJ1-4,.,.,TGTGCCAGCAGCTTAGTGGCAGGAGTATCAACTAATGAAAAACTGTTTTTT,CASSLVAGVSTNEKLFF
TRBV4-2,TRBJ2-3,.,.,TGTGCCAGCAGCCAAGATGCGGGACCTAGCACAGATACGCAGTATTTT,CASSQDAGPSTDTQYF
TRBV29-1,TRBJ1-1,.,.,TGCAGCGTCCGGCGGGGGAGTGGAACTGAAGCTTTCTTT,CSVRRGSGTEAFF
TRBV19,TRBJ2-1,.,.,TGTGCCAGTAGTAGGGGTGACAGTACCTACAATGAGCAGTTCTTC,CASSRGDSTYNEQFF
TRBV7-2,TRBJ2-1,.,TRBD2,TGTGCCAGCGGGAGAACTAGCGGGGGACTGGAGCAGTTCTTC,CASGRTSGGLEQFF
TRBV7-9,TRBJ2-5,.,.,TGTGCCAGCAGCTTACAGGTGGATATAGAGACCCAGTACTTC,CASSLQVDIETQYF
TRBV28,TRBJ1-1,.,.,TGTGCCAGCAGTTCCCTCTCGGGTGGAAACACTGAAGCTTTCTTT,CASSSLSGGNTEAFF
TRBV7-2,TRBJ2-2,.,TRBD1,TGTGCCAGCAGCTTAGAGAAGGGGGCGCGAACCGGGGAGCTGTTTTTT,CASSLEKGARTGELFF
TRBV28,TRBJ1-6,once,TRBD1,TGTGCCAGCAGGAGCCTATCGACAGGGAGAAATTCACCCCTCCACTTT,CASRSLSTGRNSPLHF
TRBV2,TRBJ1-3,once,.,TGTGCCAGCAGCTCATATGGGGACACCATATATTTT,CASSSYGDTIYF
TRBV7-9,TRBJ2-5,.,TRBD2,TGTGCCAGCAGCACCGGGAGGAAAGAGACCCAGTACTTC,CASSTGRKETQYF
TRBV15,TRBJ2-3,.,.,TGTGCCACCAGCAGAGATACACGGGGGTTAGATACGCAGTATTTT,CATSRDTRGLDTQYF
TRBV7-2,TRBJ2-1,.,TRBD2,TGTGCCAGCAGCTTATGGACTAGCTTATACAATGAGCAGTTCTTC,CASSLWTSLYNEQFF
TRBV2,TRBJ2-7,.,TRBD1,TGTGCCAGCAGTGTCGGCGGACAGGGGATAGAGCAGTACTTC,CASSVGGQGIEQYF
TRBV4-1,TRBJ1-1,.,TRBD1,TGCGCCAGCAGCCAAGATAATACAGGGGGGACTGAAGCTTTCTTT,CASSQDNTGGTEAFF
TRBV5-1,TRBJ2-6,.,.,TGCGCCAGCAGCTTGATCCCCTACCCTGGGGCCAACGTCCTGACTTTC,CASSLIPYPGANVLTF
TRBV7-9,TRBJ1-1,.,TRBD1,TGTGCCAGCAGCCGCCTCCCCGGACAGGGGAACACTGAAGCTTTCTTT,CASSRLPGQGNTEAFF
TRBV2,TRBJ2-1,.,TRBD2,TGTGCCAGCCGAAAGCGGGACGACTACAATGAGCAGTTCTTC,CASRKRDDYNEQFF
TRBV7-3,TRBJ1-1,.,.,TGTGCCAGCAGCTTAGGAAAGGGGCCCACTGAAGCTTTCTTT,CASSLGKGPTEAFF
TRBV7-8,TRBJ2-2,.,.,TGTGCCAGCAGCTTAGGGAGAGCGAACACCGGGGAGCTGTTTTTT,CASSLGRANTGELFF
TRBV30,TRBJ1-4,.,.,TGTGCCTGGAGTGTAGGGGGGCTTTTTGCAACTAATGAAAAACTGTTTTTT,CAWSVGGLFATNEKLFF
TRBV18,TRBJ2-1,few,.,TGTGCCAGCTCCGCCCAGAGCGGCTCCTACAATGAGCAGTTCTTC,CASSAQSGSYNEQFF
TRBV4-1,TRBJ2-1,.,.,TGCGCCAGCAGCCAAGTTTGGGGAGGACGGGGAAGGAAGGGGGGACAGCATGAGCAGTTCTTC,CASSQVWGGRGRKGGQHEQFF
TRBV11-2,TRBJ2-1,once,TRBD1,TGTGCCAGCAGCCCGGGGACAGGGACCTACAATGAGCAGTTCTTC,CASSPGTGTYNEQFF
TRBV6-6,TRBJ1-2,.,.,TGTGCCAGCAGTTACCTGCAGGGAGCTAACTATGGCTACACCTTC,CASSYLQGANYGYTF
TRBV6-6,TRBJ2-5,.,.,TGTGCCAGCAGTGATTGGGGGGCGTCTGCCCAGTACTTC,CASSDWGASAQYF
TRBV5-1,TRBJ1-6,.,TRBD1,TGCGCCAGCAGCCCGGGACAGGGATCCTATAATTCACCCCTCCACTTT,CASSPGQGSYNSPLHF
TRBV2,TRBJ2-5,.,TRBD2,TGTGCCAGCAGACCGGGACTAGCGGAAGAGACCCAGTACTTC,CASRPGLAEETQYF
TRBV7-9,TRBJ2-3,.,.,TGTGCCAGCAGCCCACAACTACAGTTGACAGATACGCAGTATTTT,CASSPQLQLTDTQYF
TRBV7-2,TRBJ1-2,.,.,TGTGCCAGCAGCCCGCAGACAGGAAGCTATGGCTACACCTTC,CASSPQTGSYGYTF
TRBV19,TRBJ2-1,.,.,TGTGCCAGTACGGGGACCTACAATGAGCAGTTCTTC,CASTGTYNEQFF
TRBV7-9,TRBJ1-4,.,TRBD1,TGTGCCAGCAGCCCCCAGGGGGGCGCGACTAATGAAAAACTGTTTTTT,CASSPQGGATNEKLFF
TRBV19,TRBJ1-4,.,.,TGTGCCAGTAGTATCGGAGCGACAACTAATGAAAAACTGTTTTTT,CASSIGATTNEKLFF
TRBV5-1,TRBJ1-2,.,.,TGCGCCAGCAGCCCGTCATCCCCTACCATCTCCGGTTTCTGGGGCTACACCTTC,CASSPSSPTISGFWGYTF
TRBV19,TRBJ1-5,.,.,TGTGCCAGTGGCCTGGGTCCCGGGCAGCCCCAGCATTTT,CASGLGPGQPQHF
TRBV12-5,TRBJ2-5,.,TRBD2,TGTGCTAGTGGTTCGGGTAGCGGGAGTTTGGAGACCCAGTACTTC,CASGSGSGSLETQYF
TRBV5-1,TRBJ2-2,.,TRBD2,TGCGCCAGCAGCCCCACTAGCGGGGCGAACACCGGGGAGCTGTTTTTT,CASSPTSGANTGELFF
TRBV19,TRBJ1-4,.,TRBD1,TGTGCCAGTAGTGACCCAGGGGGCCTCAATGAAAAACTGTTTTTT,CASSDPGGLNEKLFF
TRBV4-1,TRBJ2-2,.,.,TGCGCCAGCAGCCTCCGGACAGTATCTCTGGCCGGGGAGCTGTTTTTT,CASSLRTVSLAGELFF
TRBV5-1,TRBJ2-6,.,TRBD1,TGCGCCAGCAAAACGGGACAGGGCTTAGGAGGGGCCAACGTCCTGACTTTC,CASKTGQGLGGANVLTF
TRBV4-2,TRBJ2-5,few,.,TGTGCCAGCAGCCAGGGGGGACTGGCCCAAGAGACCCAGTACTTC,CASSQGGLAQETQYF
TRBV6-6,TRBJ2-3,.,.,TGTGCCAGCAGTTACGGGCCTCTGACAGATACGCAGTATTTT,CASSYGPLTDTQYF
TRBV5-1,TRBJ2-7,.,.,TGCGCCAGCAGCCGAGACGACGACACCTACGAGCAGTACTTC,CASSRDDDTYEQYF
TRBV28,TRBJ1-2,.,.,TGTGCCAGCAGTTTTAATTACTATGGCTACACCTTC,CASSFNYYGYTF
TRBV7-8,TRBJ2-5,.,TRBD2,TGTGCCAGCAGCTTAGACGGACTAGCGGGAGTTAAGAAAGAGACCCAGTACTTC,CASSLDGLAGVKKETQYF